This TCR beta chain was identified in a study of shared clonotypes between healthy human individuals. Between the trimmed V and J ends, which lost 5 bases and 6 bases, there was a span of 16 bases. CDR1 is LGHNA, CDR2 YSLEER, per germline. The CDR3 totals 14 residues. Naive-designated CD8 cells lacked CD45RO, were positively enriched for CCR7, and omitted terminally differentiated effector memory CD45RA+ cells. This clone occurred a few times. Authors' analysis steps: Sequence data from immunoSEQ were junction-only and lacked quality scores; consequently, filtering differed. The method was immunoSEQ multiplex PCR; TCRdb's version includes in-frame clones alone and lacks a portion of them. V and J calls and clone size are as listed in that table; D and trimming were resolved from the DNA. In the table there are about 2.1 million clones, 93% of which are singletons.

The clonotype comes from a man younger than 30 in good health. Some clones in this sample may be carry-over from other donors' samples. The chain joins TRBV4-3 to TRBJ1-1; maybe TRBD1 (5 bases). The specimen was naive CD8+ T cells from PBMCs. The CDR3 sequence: CASSSEGRGSEAFF. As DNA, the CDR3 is TGCGCCAGCAGCTCGGAGGGAAGGGGATCTGAAGCTTTCTTT.